A single sample is the source of the 29 T cell receptor beta chains below, sequenced in a study of shared clonotypes between healthy human individuals. TCRdb keeps only in-frame clones here, not all; method: immunoSEQ multiplex PCR. The table lists about 2.1 million clones, around 93% of them singletons. CD45RO negativity and positive selection for CCR7 defined naive CD8 cells, a population that excluded terminally differentiated effector memory CD45RA+ cells. Sample: naive CD8+ T cells from PBMCs. Every receptor here comes from a man in his late teens or twenties in good health. Some clones in this sample may be carry-over from other donors' samples.

V usage is TRBV14 and J usage is TRBJ2-6, with D perhaps given as TRBD1 or TRBD2 (5 bases each). V shed 3 bases and J shed 0 bases, with 9 bases lying between them. This CDR3 contains 16 residues. Germline V gene sequence: CDR1 SGHDN, CDR2 FVKESK. CDR3 protein: CASSHREFSGANVLTF. The CDR3 DNA reads as TGTGCCAGCAGCCACAGGGAGTTCTCTGGGGCCAACGTCCTGACTTTC.

This chain connects TRBV25-1 to TRBJ2-5; 10 bases are shared with TRBD2. The length of the CDR3 is 16 residues. Germline V gives CDR1 MGHDK, CDR2 SYGVNS. The ends lost 4 bases at V and 2 bases at J; junction bases unmatched: 7. The CDR3 is CASSGPGTSDQETQYF. CDR3 DNA sequence: TGTGCCAGCAGTGGCCCGGGGACTAGCGATCAAGAGACCCAGTACTTC.

The rearrangement links TRBV5-6 to TRBJ2-5; TRBD2 matches 13 bases. Germline loops: CDR1 SGHDT, CDR2 YYEEEE. CDR3 length: 17 residues. J lost 5 bases, V lost 1 base, and 8 bases had no gene match. Here the CDR3 DNA reads TGTGCCAGCAGCTTGATGGGACTAGCGGGATGGGATGAGACCCAGTACTTC. Translation gives CASSLMGLAGWDETQYF.

The gene calls are TRBV7-9 and TRBJ2-5, with TRBD1 as a possible D gene (5 bases). CDR3 length: 12 residues. The V gene's germline CDR1 is SEHNR and CDR2 FQNEAQ (reference sequence). Trimming pared 4 bases from V and 3 bases from J, leaving 6 bases between. This chain's CDR3 is CASSSTEETQYF. In DNA form, the CDR3 reads TGTGCCAGCAGCTCGACAGAAGAGACCCAGTACTTC.

The chain recombines TRBV13 with TRBJ2-7; 15 bases align to TRBD2. The ends lost 5 bases at V and 3 bases at J; junction bases unmatched: 14. The CDR3 extends over 19 amino acids. Germline CDR1 PRHDT, CDR2 FYEKMQ (reference sequence). The CDR3 here is CASSVSWTSGRAGGYEQYF. CDR3 DNA sequence: TGTGCCAGCAGCGTCTCCTGGACTAGCGGGAGGGCCGGGGGCTACGAGCAGTACTTC.

The rearrangement joins TRBV19 to TRBJ1-5; 8 bases match TRBD1. The V segment lost 8 bases and the J segment 9 bases; nucleotides outside the gene matches: 12. CDR1 and CDR2 from the germline V gene are LNHDA and SQIVND (reference sequence). The CDR3 extends over 14 amino acids. This CDR3 reads CASWTGSQSGPQHF. CDR3 in DNA: TGTGCCAGTTGGACAGGGAGTCAATCAGGGCCCCAGCATTTT.

V is TRBV7-8 and J is TRBJ1-5; no definite D call. V was clipped by 1 base and J by 8 bases, with 6 bases between them. CDR1 and CDR2 (germline): SGHVS, FQNEAQ. This CDR3 region has 12 residues. The CDR3 sequence is CASSLVGKPQHF. The CDR3 bases are TGTGCCAGCAGCTTAGTAGGGAAGCCCCAGCATTTT. The whole variable domain, filled in from reference TRBV7-8 and TRBJ1-5, reads GAGVSQSPRYKVAKRGQDVALRCDPISGHVSLFWYQQALGQGPEFLTYFQNEAQLDKSGLPSDRFFAERPEGSVSTLKIQRTQQEDSAVYLCASSLVGKPQHFGDGTRLSIL.

The CDR3 loop is CASSLSGAGTDTQYF. The CDR3 DNA sequence: TGTGCCAGCAGCTTATCAGGGGCTGGCACAGATACGCAGTATTTT. This chain joins TRBV7-3 and TRBJ2-3, with D perhaps TRBD1 (6 bases). V lost 2 bases, J lost 1 base, and 10 bases lay in between. Germline V gene sequence: CDR1 SGHTA, CDR2 FQGTGA. The CDR3 contains 15 residues.

This clone was observed once. This chain joins TRBV30 and TRBJ2-7; the D is unclear. The CDR3 loop spans 13 amino acids. Trimming took 1 base from V and 4 from J, leaving 11 bases between them. Germline CDR1 GTSNPN, CDR2 SVGIG (reference sequence). CDR3 sequence reads: CAWSEGEGYEQYF. The CDR3 coding sequence is TGTGCCTGGAGTGAGGGCGAAGGGTACGAGCAGTACTTC.

V and J are TRBV6-5 and TRBJ1-3; maybe TRBD1 (6 bases). Trimming shortened V by 9 bases and J by 0 bases, and 12 bases separated the two germline ends. Germline loops: CDR1 MNHEY, CDR2 SVGAGI. CDR3 length equals 14 residues. In DNA, the CDR3 is TGTGCCAGTTCTACAGGGATCTCTGGAAACACCATATATTTT. Amino acid sequence: CASSTGISGNTIYF.

This chain joins TRBV28 and TRBJ2-3; D perhaps matches TRBD2 (5 bases). In germline, CDR1 is MDHEN, CDR2 SYDVKM. CDR3 length: 18 residues. V lost 3 bases and J 0 bases, leaving 19 bases between the germline ends. This CDR3 reads CASSLPSTRSTSTDTQYF. DNA for the CDR3: TGTGCCAGCAGTTTGCCCTCAACTAGGAGCACTAGCACAGATACGCAGTATTTT.

This clone has a single count. Distinct nucleotide sequences in the sample also encode this CDR3. The V and J genes are TRBV9 and TRBJ2-7; the D gene is possibly TRBD2 (6 bases). The CDR3 has 14 residues. Trimming cost V 0 bases and J 2 bases, with 9 bases left between them. The germline gives CDR1 SGDLS, CDR2 YYNGEE. For the CDR3, the DNA is TGTGCCAGCAGCGTAGGTGGAGGGGCCTACGAGCAGTACTTC. Protein product: CASSVGGGAYEQYF.

The chain employs TRBV7-9 and TRBJ2-7, with D possibly TRBD1 on 6 matching bases. CDR3 length: 12 amino acids. V lost 6 bases and J 7 bases, leaving 13 bases between the germline ends. Germline V lookup: CDR1 SEHNR, CDR2 FQNEAQ (reference sequence). The CDR3 DNA is TGTGCCAGCAGTCCACGTGGACAGGAGCAGTACTTC. This codes for CASSPRGQEQYF.

The chain links TRBV29-1 to TRBJ1-1; no reliable D call. Trimming took off 6 bases at V and 0 bases at J, with 17 bases between the two ends. The CDR3 runs to 15 residues. CDR1 is SQVTM and CDR2 is ANQGSEA in the germline V gene. CDR3 nucleotides: TGCAGCGTCCCCGGGGTGGGTGGTATGAACACTGAAGCTTTCTTT. Its protein is CSVPGVGGMNTEAFF.

This chain joins TRBV9 and TRBJ2-7; D unclear. Trimming stripped 4 bases from V and 0 bases from J, with 17 bases between. CDR3 length: 16 residues. Germline V gives CDR1 SGDLS, CDR2 YYNGEE. The CDR3 protein is CASSPRWPRDSYEQYF. DNA for the CDR3: TGTGCCAGCAGCCCCAGGTGGCCTAGGGACTCCTACGAGCAGTACTTC.

The rearrangement links TRBV9 to TRBJ2-1; 11 bases match TRBD2. With 4 bases clipped from V and 2 bases from J, the junction kept 11 bases outside the gene matches. The CDR3 is made up of 18 amino acids. Germline CDR1 is SGDLS and CDR2 is YYNGEE. The CDR3 nucleotides are TGTGCCAGCAGCATCGGGACTAGCGGACGGGGGCCCTACAATGAGCAGTTCTTC. Translated, it gives CASSIGTSGRGPYNEQFF.

This clone was found a few times. Other DNA sequences in the same sample also yield this CDR3. The chain links TRBV10-1 to TRBJ2-1; D perhaps matches TRBD2 (6 bases). V gave up 6 bases and J gave up 6 bases, with 12 bases separating them. Per germline, CDR1 WNHNN and CDR2 SYGVQD (reference sequence). This CDR3 is 13 amino acids long. The CDR3 region is CASSGGATNEQFF. DNA of the CDR3: TGCGCCAGCAGCGGGGGTGCCACCAATGAGCAGTTCTTC.

V and J are TRBV27 and TRBJ2-5; D gene uncertain. CDR1 and CDR2 from the germline V gene are MNHEY and SMNVEV (reference sequence). The V end was cut by 3 bases, the J end by 5 bases, with 19 bases between. CDR3 size: 16 residues. In nucleotides, the CDR3 is TGTGCCAGCAGTTTCCTTAGGGCAGGTGTTGAGGAGACCCAGTACTTC. It encodes CASSFLRAGVEETQYF.

The chain combines TRBV28 with TRBJ1-1, with a weak D call TRBD1 (5 bases). The germline CDR1 and CDR2 sequences are MDHEN and SYDVKM. Trimming took 5 bases from V and 4 from J, leaving 17 bases between them. There are 15 residues in the CDR3. Here the CDR3 reads CASSRGVDSGTEAFF. DNA of the CDR3: TGTGCCAGCAGTAGAGGCGTAGACAGTGGCACTGAAGCTTTCTTT.

The chain joins TRBV11-2 to TRBJ2-7; 7 nucleotides align to TRBD1. This CDR3 region has 14 residues. Trimming removed 8 bases from V and 3 bases from J; junction bases left unmatched: 10. Germline CDR1 SGHAT, CDR2 FQNNGV. In DNA, the CDR3 is TGTGCCAGCGGGGGTAGGGGGACAGTCTACGAGCAGTACTTC. It is translated as CASGGRGTVYEQYF.

Only a few counts were recorded for this clone. The chain has TRBV6-5 and TRBJ1-1; no reliable D call. The CDR3 is made up of 16 amino acids. CDR1 is MNHEY, CDR2 SVGAGI, per germline. V gave up 2 bases and J gave up 1 base, with 14 bases separating them. CDR3 nucleotides: TGTGCCAGCAGTTACGGGAATTGGACGGAGAACACTGAAGCTTTCTTT. Encoded protein: CASSYGNWTENTEAFF.

This rearrangement joins TRBV2 to TRBJ2-7; TRBD2 is a possible D gene (5 bases). V dropped 2 bases and J dropped 6 bases, with 11 bases sitting between them. The CDR3 has 13 amino acids. Germline values: CDR1 SNHLY, CDR2 FYNNEI. Written as DNA, the CDR3 is TGTGCCAGCAGTGAATTCGGAGGATCCGAGCAGTACTTC. It codes for CASSEFGGSEQYF.

To note about this clone: The same CDR3 arises from other DNA sequences in this sample as well. This chain uses TRBV27 with TRBJ2-2, with D perhaps assigned TRBD1 or TRBD2 (5 bases each). Trimming left V 3 bases short and J 6 bases short, with 5 bases between. The CDR3 is 12 amino acids. Germline V gene lookup returns CDR1 MNHEY and CDR2 SMNVEV (reference sequence). The CDR3 is CASSLGPGELFF. The CDR3 bases are TGTGCCAGCAGTTTGGGACCCGGGGAGCTGTTTTTT.

The V gene is TRBV4-1, the J gene TRBJ2-2, with D tentatively TRBD2 (5 bases). CDR1 is MGHRA, CDR2 YSYEKL, per germline. V gave up 1 base and J gave up 6 bases, with 9 bases separating them. The length of the CDR3 is 14 residues. DNA of the CDR3: TGCGCCAGCAGCCAAGTGGGTAGCGCCGGGGAGCTGTTTTTT. It translates to CASSQVGSAGELFF.

Comment on this clone: This sample includes further DNA sequences coding for the same CDR3. The chain carries TRBV4-1 and TRBJ2-3; no clear D. Germline values: CDR1 MGHRA, CDR2 YSYEKL. Trimming shortened V by 1 base and J by 2 bases, and 7 bases separated the two germline ends. This CDR3 has 14 residues. DNA of the CDR3: TGCGCCAGCAGCCAAGTAGGGTCCACAGATACGCAGTATTTT. This codes for CASSQVGSTDTQYF.

The table lists this clone with a count of one. The chain uses TRBV11-2 and TRBJ1-2, with 8 bases matching TRBD1. The trim removed 4 bases at V and 5 bases at J, leaving 6 bases unmatched. Germline values: CDR1 SGHAT, CDR2 FQNNGV. This CDR3 has 14 residues. The CDR3 spells CASSSTGEGYGYTF. In nucleotides, the CDR3 is TGTGCCAGCAGCTCGACAGGGGAGGGGTATGGCTACACCTTC.

The chain combines TRBV29-1 with TRBJ2-2; maybe TRBD1 (8 bases). CDR3 size: 16 residues. Germline CDR1 reads SQVTM; CDR2 reads ANQGSEA. V lost 2 bases, J lost 5 bases, and 18 bases lay in between. The CDR3 sequence: CSVELLGQGGTGELFF. The CDR3 bases are TGCAGCGTTGAACTTCTAGGACAGGGAGGGACCGGGGAGCTGTTTTTT.

On this clone itself: The sample carries other DNA sequences with the same CDR3. The chain has TRBV7-2 and TRBJ2-7; D gene ambiguous. This CDR3 has 12 amino acids. Germline assignment: CDR1 SGHTA and CDR2 FQGNSA. Trimming took 1 base from V and 2 from J, leaving 3 bases between them. CDR3: CASSLVPYEQYF. In nucleotides, the CDR3 is TGTGCCAGCAGCTTAGTACCCTACGAGCAGTACTTC.

The chain combines TRBV28 with TRBJ1-5, with a weak D call TRBD1 (5 bases). V lost 2 bases and J lost 4, with 21 bases in between. This CDR3 comprises 18 residues. Germline V gene lookup returns CDR1 MDHEN and CDR2 SYDVKM. The CDR3 loop reads CASSLVWDHRRKNQPQHF. In nucleotides, the CDR3 is TGTGCCAGCAGTTTAGTCTGGGACCACCGACGCAAAAATCAGCCCCAGCATTTT.